The 21 T cell receptor beta chains below come from one sample, sequenced in a study of control samples from healthy donors and cancer patients. Using immunoSEQ multiplex PCR, the repertoire was profiled, and TCRdb retains in-frame clones only, with some absent. The top ten clones hold 8.6% of a sample with some 130,000 clones, 85% to 95% of them seen once. Sequenced input: blood. The source is a man aged 18 to 30 in good health.

The rearrangement uses TRBV19 and TRBJ1-4; the D is unclear. The V and J ends lost 4 bases and 4 bases respectively, with 19 bases between them. Germline lookup yields CDR1 LNHDA and CDR2 SQIVND (reference sequence). This CDR3 comprises 17 residues. CDR3 residues: CASSRYSGVEDNEKLFF. CDR3 DNA: TGTGCCAGTAGTAGATACTCCGGTGTTGAGGATAATGAAAAACTGTTTTTT.

The J gene is TRBJ1-1, the V gene TRBV5-1; a weak D match, TRBD1 (5 bases). The CDR3 covers 15 residues. Germline V gene sequence: CDR1 SGHRS, CDR2 YFSETQ. The V and J ends lost 0 bases and 4 bases respectively, with 13 bases between them. CDR3 residues: CASSLEGTSVTEAFF. CDR3 DNA sequence: TGCGCCAGCAGCTTGGAGGGGACCTCGGTCACTGAAGCTTTCTTT.

The chain joins TRBV29-1 to TRBJ1-1, with 7 bases fitting TRBD1. CDR1 and CDR2 (germline): SQVTM, ANQGSEA. The junction had 3 bases not matched to a gene; V was cut back by 6 bases and J by 2 bases. This CDR3 contains 12 residues. The CDR3 protein is CSVSGGNTEAFF. DNA for the CDR3: TGCAGCGTCTCAGGGGGTAACACTGAAGCTTTCTTT.

The gene calls are TRBV5-5 and TRBJ1-1; the D gene is possibly TRBD1 (5 bases). The CDR3 is made up of 18 amino acids. The germline gives CDR1 SGHKS, CDR2 YYEKEE (reference sequence). Trimming stripped 0 bases from V and 0 bases from J, with 18 bases between. The CDR3 nucleotides read TGTGCCAGCAGCTTGGTAGGCAGGGCCACAAGGGTGAACACTGAAGCTTTCTTT. Protein sequence: CASSLVGRATRVNTEAFF.

This sequence joins TRBV9 and TRBJ2-2, with D tentatively TRBD1 (6 bases). Deletions cut 3 bases from V and 5 bases from J, with 17 bases between. The CDR3 is 16 residues long. Germline lookup yields CDR1 SGDLS and CDR2 YYNGEE. The chain's CDR3 is CASSAVAGARTGELFF. The CDR3 DNA follows: TGTGCCAGCAGCGCGGTAGCAGGGGCGCGGACCGGGGAGCTGTTTTTT.

This chain uses TRBV6-5 with TRBJ1-6; D is unclear. Trimming cost V 5 bases and J 3 bases, with 11 bases left between them. The CDR3 spans 15 residues. CDR1 MNHEY and CDR2 SVGAGI come from the germline V gene. The CDR3 coding sequence is TGTGCCAGCAGTCCATCGACGGTCTATAATTCACCCCTCCACTTT. It is translated as CASSPSTVYNSPLHF.

The V gene is TRBV6-6, the J gene TRBJ1-6; unclear D gene. Per germline, CDR1 MNHNY and CDR2 SVGAGI (reference sequence). The CDR3 runs to 15 residues. Trimming left V 1 base short and J 7 bases short, with 11 bases between. The CDR3 sequence: CASSYLEGGNSPLHF. The CDR3 coding sequence is TGTGCCAGCAGTTACTTAGAGGGAGGAAATTCACCCCTCCACTTT.

V is TRBV6-5 and J is TRBJ2-1, with 10 bases lining up with TRBD1. The germline V gene has CDR1 MNHEY and CDR2 SVGAGI. The CDR3 has 15 amino acids. The V segment lost 5 bases and the J segment 6 bases; nucleotides outside the gene matches: 7. The CDR3 bases are TGTGCCAGCAGTACAGGACAGGGGGGATCCAATGAGCAGTTCTTC. Translated, it gives CASSTGQGGSNEQFF.

This chain connects TRBV7-3 to TRBJ2-1; tentatively, D is TRBD1 (6 bases). The V gene lost 2 bases and the J gene lost 2 bases, with 10 bases spanning the gap. This CDR3 has 15 amino acids. The germline V gene has CDR1 SGHTA and CDR2 FQGTGA. The CDR3 reads CASSLGGITYNEQFF. For the CDR3, the DNA is TGTGCCAGCAGCTTAGGGGGCATCACCTACAATGAGCAGTTCTTC.

This clone was observed once. The rearrangement links TRBV30 to TRBJ1-5, with a weak D call TRBD1 (5 bases). The germline V and J ends were trimmed by 3 bases and 1 base, with 10 bases remaining between them. The CDR3 contains 14 residues. Germline lookup yields CDR1 GTSNPN and CDR2 SVGIG (reference sequence). The CDR3 sequence: CAWRIAGSNQPQHF. The CDR3 DNA reads as TGTGCCTGGAGGATTGCAGGGAGCAATCAGCCCCAGCATTTT.

The sample holds one count of this clone. The chain is built from TRBV6-5 and TRBJ1-2; TRBD1 matches at 12 bases. Germline assignment: CDR1 MNHEY and CDR2 SVGAGI. V dropped 8 bases and J dropped 5; count of bases not matched to a gene: 9. The CDR3 extends over 15 amino acids. In nucleotides, the CDR3 is TGTGCCAGCTCTAAAGGGGACAGGGGGCTTTATGGCTACACCTTC. As protein: CASSKGDRGLYGYTF.

The CDR3 DNA is TGTGCCTGGACGAGTCTAGGGGATTCACCCCTCCACTTT. Residues: CAWTSLGDSPLHF. The chain couples TRBV30 to TRBJ1-6, with a tentative D call TRBD1 (5 bases). Looked up from germline, CDR1 is GTSNPN and CDR2 is SVGIG (reference sequence). V lost 4 bases and J 8 bases, leaving 12 bases between the germline ends. This CDR3 is built from 13 residues.

This rearrangement joins TRBV19 to TRBJ2-1; D ambiguous. Germline assignment: CDR1 LNHDA and CDR2 SQIVND (reference sequence). The germline V and J ends were trimmed by 3 bases and 4 bases, with 7 bases remaining between them. The CDR3 is 13 amino acids. This chain's CDR3 is CASSIGYYNEQFF. In DNA form, the CDR3 reads TGTGCCAGTAGTATCGGATATTACAATGAGCAGTTCTTC.

This clone has a count of ten or more. The chain employs TRBV6-5 and TRBJ2-1; 7 bases fit TRBD2. Germline lookup yields CDR1 MNHEY and CDR2 SVGAGI. This CDR3 region has 15 residues. With V trimmed by 7 bases and J by 8 bases, 14 bases remained unmatched. The CDR3 region is CASTFGLEATHEQFF. The CDR3 region has the DNA TGTGCCAGCACCTTCGGACTAGAAGCAACCCATGAGCAGTTCTTC.

The rearrangement joins TRBV5-1 to TRBJ2-4, with TRBD2 identical over 10 bases. V lost 3 bases and J lost 7; bases outside the gene matches: 4. The CDR3 covers 14 residues. From germline, CDR1 is SGHRS and CDR2 YFSETQ. The CDR3 protein is CASSSGLATNIQYF. In DNA, the CDR3 is TGCGCCAGCAGCTCGGGACTAGCGACTAACATTCAGTACTTC.

The chain combines TRBV7-9 with TRBJ1-1, with 7 bases fitting TRBD1. The germline gives CDR1 SEHNR, CDR2 FQNEAQ (reference sequence). J gave up 11 bases and V 1 base, and 4 bases lay outside the gene matches. The CDR3 is 12 amino acids. CDR3 residues: CASSLGDREAFF. CDR3 sequence (DNA): TGTGCCAGCAGCTTAGGCGACAGGGAGGCTTTCTTT.

The rearrangement links TRBV4-1 to TRBJ2-7, with D possibly being TRBD1 or TRBD2 (5 bases each). Deletions cut 4 bases from V and 3 bases from J, with 19 bases between. Per germline, CDR1 MGHRA and CDR2 YSYEKL. This CDR3 has 16 residues. Here the CDR3 DNA reads TGCGCCAGCAGCCTCCGCTTGGGACGAGAATACTACGAGCAGTACTTC. It translates to CASSLRLGREYYEQYF.

The rearrangement uses TRBV30 and TRBJ1-6; D gene ambiguous. Trimming pared 2 bases from V and 6 bases from J, leaving 8 bases between. Looked up from germline, CDR1 is GTSNPN and CDR2 is SVGIG (reference sequence). The CDR3 has 13 residues. The CDR3 DNA reads TGTGCCTGGAGTACGGACCTTAATTCACCCCTCCACTTT. It specifies CAWSTDLNSPLHF.

V gene TRBV30 combines with J gene TRBJ2-1; no definite D call. CDR1 is GTSNPN and CDR2 is SVGIG in the germline V gene (reference sequence). The CDR3 is made up of 14 amino acids. The V gene lost 0 bases and the J gene lost 5 bases, with 11 bases spanning the gap. The CDR3 region is CAWSVWGRDNEQFF. As DNA, the CDR3 is TGTGCCTGGAGTGTATGGGGTAGGGACAATGAGCAGTTCTTC.

The chain joins TRBV7-9 to TRBJ1-6; 7 nucleotides agree with TRBD1. Germline loops: CDR1 SEHNR, CDR2 FQNEAQ (reference sequence). This CDR3 has 16 amino acids. V dropped 1 base and J dropped 9; count of bases not matched to a gene: 9. The DNA for the CDR3 is TGTGCCAGCAGCTTAGACGGCAGGGGGTGGCGTTCACCCCTCCACTTT. The encoded protein is CASSLDGRGWRSPLHF.

This rearrangement joins TRBV5-1 to TRBJ2-7; 8 bases line up with TRBD1. CDR3 length: 17 amino acids. The J segment lost 3 bases and the V segment lost 2 bases, leaving 13 bases of the junction unmatched. Germline V gene lookup returns CDR1 SGHRS and CDR2 YFSETQ. CDR3 residues: CASSFNLGTGEYYEQYF. The CDR3 DNA reads TGCGCCAGCAGCTTTAACTTGGGGACAGGAGAATACTACGAGCAGTACTTC.